One sample yielded the 9 T cell receptor beta chains listed below, sequenced in a study of neurological immune-mediated disorders. TCRdb re-derived calls from the 5' RACE reads in MiXCR, one entry per CDR3 protein. The sample includes 55,000 to 65,000 distinct CDR3 sequences, roughly 3.5% of them seen just once. The sample consisted of PBMCs. These TCRs come from a woman aged 45-65 years with multiple sclerosis.

There are a few counts of this clonotype. One base away lies a much larger clone, so this may be a sequencing read error. The chain joins TRBV12-3 or TRBV12-4 to TRBJ2-2; weak D call: TRBD1 (5 bases). The CDR3 has 15 residues. V dropped 6 bases and J dropped 5 bases, with 16 bases sitting between them. The CDR3, as DNA: TGTGCCAGCAGCCCGAGACAGACAGAAACCGGGGAGCTGTTTTTT. Translated, it gives CASSPRQTETGELFF.

There are many counts of this clonotype. The rearrangement links TRBV7-9 to TRBJ2-5; the D is unclear. This CDR3 comprises 11 residues. Germline values: CDR1 SEHNR, CDR2 FQNEAQ (reference sequence). With 1 base removed from V and 5 bases from J, the gap between germline ends came to 2 bases. CDR3 residues: CASSLDETQYF. The DNA of the CDR3 is TGTGCCAGCAGCTTAGATGAGACCCAGTACTTC.

The sample holds many counts of this clonotype. The rearrangement links TRBV12-3 or TRBV12-4 to TRBJ1-5; 11 bases fit TRBD1. The CDR3 totals 15 residues. The trim removed 6 bases at V and 4 bases at J, leaving 5 bases unmatched. CDR3 residues: CASRLGTGGNQPQHF. In DNA, the CDR3 is TGTGCCAGCAGATTGGGGACAGGGGGGAATCAGCCCCAGCATTTT.

In this sample, this clonotype turned up a few times. The chain has TRBV20-1 and TRBJ1-2; 7 bases map to TRBD1. CDR3 length equals 16 residues. V lost 2 bases, J lost 1 base, and 10 bases stayed unmatched. The germline V gene encodes CDR1 DFQATT and CDR2 SNEGSKA (reference sequence). The CDR3 bases are TGCAGTGCTAGAATAGCAGGGGGAGGATTTAACTATGGCTACACCTTC. Amino acids: CSARIAGGGFNYGYTF.

This clonotype was counted ten times or more. The chain joins TRBV6-4 to TRBJ1-5; possibly TRBD1 for D (5 bases). The V end was cut by 6 bases, the J end by 7 bases, with 13 bases between. Germline V gene lookup returns CDR1 MRHNA and CDR2 SNTAGT. The CDR3 sequence is 13 residues long. CDR3 coding DNA: TGTGCCAGCAGCGCAGGGCTAGGGCAGCCCCAGCATTTT. Translating it yields CASSAGLGQPQHF.

This clonotype was counted between two and nine times. The rearrangement joins TRBV20-1 to TRBJ1-6; D remains unclear. The CDR3 sequence is 16 residues long. Per germline, CDR1 DFQATT and CDR2 SNEGSKA (reference sequence). V shed 0 bases and J shed 0 bases, with 9 bases lying between them. The chain's CDR3 is CSARDPQFSYNSPLHF. DNA of the CDR3: TGCAGTGCTAGAGATCCACAGTTCTCCTATAATTCACCCCTCCACTTT.

This clonotype was detected many times. The genes are TRBV6-5 and TRBJ2-3; 7 nucleotides align to TRBD1. V was clipped by 2 bases and J by 6 bases; unmatched bases: 5. This CDR3 has 14 residues. Germline CDR1 reads MNHEY; CDR2 reads SVGAGI. For the CDR3, the DNA is TGTGCCAGCAGTTACACGACAGGGACCGATACGCAGTATTTT. It encodes CASSYTTGTDTQYF.

This clonotype was detected ten times or more. J is TRBJ2-7 and V is TRBV7-2; 9 bases align to TRBD2. V was pared by 5 bases and J by 0 bases, with 5 bases of the junction left unmatched. This CDR3 has 15 residues. The V gene's germline CDR1 is SGHTA and CDR2 FQGNSA. CDR3 in amino acids: CASSPSGVSSYEQYF. In nucleotides, the CDR3 is TGTGCCAGCAGCCCTAGCGGGGTGAGCTCCTACGAGCAGTACTTC.

In this sample, this clonotype turned up many times. CDR3 bases: TGCAGCGGAAAAGAGAGAGGGGCCAACACTGAAGCTTTCTTT. Translated, it gives CSGKERGANTEAFF. V gene TRBV29-1 combines with J gene TRBJ1-1; TRBD1 might be the D (5 bases). Germline V CDR1 and CDR2: SQVTM, ANQGSEA. V lost 7 bases and J lost 2, with 17 bases in between. This CDR3 has 14 amino acids.